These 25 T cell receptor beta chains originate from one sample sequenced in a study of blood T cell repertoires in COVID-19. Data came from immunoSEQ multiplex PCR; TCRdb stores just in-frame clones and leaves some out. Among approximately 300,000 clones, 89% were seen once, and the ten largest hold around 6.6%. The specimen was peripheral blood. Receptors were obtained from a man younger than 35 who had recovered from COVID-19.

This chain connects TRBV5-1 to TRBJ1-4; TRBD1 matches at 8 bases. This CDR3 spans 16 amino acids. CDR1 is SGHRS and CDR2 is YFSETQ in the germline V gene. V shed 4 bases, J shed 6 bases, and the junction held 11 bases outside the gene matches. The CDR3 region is CASSLNSQGADEKLFF. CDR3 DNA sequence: TGCGCCAGCAGCCTAAACTCGCAGGGGGCGGATGAAAAACTGTTTTTT.

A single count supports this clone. As DNA, the CDR3 is TGTGCCAGCAGTTACTGGGACAGGGCGGATCAGCCCCAGCATTTT. Its translation is CASSYWDRADQPQHF. The chain combines TRBV6-2 or TRBV6-3 with TRBJ1-5, with TRBD1 matching over 9 bases. With V trimmed by 1 base and J by 5 bases, 3 bases remained unmatched. Germline V gene data show CDR1 as MNHEY and CDR2 as SVGEGT. This CDR3 has 15 residues.

The CDR3 sequence is CASSLTAGRDQPQHF. The CDR3 DNA reads as TGTGCCAGCAGCCTAACCGCCGGGAGGGATCAGCCCCAGCATTTT. The chain uses TRBV6-5 and TRBJ1-5; no reliable D call. Germline V gives CDR1 MNHEY, CDR2 SVGAGI. This CDR3 contains 15 residues. V was shortened by 6 bases and J by 5 bases, with 17 bases between the two germline ends.

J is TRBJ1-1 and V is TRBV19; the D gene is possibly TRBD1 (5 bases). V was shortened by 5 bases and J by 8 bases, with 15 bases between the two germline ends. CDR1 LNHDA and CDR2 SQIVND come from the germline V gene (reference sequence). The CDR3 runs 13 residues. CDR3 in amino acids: CASSATRAMEAFF. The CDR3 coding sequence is TGTGCCAGTAGTGCGACCAGGGCTATGGAAGCTTTCTTT.

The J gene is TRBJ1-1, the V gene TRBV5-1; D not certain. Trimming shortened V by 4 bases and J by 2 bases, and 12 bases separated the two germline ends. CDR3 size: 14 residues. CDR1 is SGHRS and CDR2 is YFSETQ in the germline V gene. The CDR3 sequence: CASSRWETNTEAFF. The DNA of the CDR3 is TGCGCCAGCAGCAGATGGGAGACCAACACTGAAGCTTTCTTT.

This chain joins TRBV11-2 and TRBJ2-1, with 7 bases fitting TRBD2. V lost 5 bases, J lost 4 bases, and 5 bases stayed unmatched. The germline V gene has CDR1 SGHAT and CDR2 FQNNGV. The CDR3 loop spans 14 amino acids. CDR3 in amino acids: CASSMGGLYNEQFF. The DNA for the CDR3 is TGTGCCAGCAGCATGGGGGGACTATACAATGAGCAGTTCTTC.

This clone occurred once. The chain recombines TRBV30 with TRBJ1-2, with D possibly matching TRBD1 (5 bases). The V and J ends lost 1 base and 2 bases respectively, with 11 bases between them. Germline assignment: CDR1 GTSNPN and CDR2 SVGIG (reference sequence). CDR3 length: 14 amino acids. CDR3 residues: CAWSDTRENYGYTF. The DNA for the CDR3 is TGTGCCTGGAGTGATACCAGGGAAAACTATGGCTACACCTTC.

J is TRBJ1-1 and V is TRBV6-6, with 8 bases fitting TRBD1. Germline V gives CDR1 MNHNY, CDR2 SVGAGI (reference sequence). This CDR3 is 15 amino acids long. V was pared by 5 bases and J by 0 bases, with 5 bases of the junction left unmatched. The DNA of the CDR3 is TGTGCCAGCAGTGACAGGACAGGGTTGAACACTGAAGCTTTCTTT. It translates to CASSDRTGLNTEAFF.

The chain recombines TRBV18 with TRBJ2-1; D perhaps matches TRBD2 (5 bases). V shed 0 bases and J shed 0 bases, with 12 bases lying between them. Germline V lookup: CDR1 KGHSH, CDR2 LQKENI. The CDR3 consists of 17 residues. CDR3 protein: CASSPPLALSSYNEQFF. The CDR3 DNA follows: TGTGCCAGCTCACCACCCTTAGCGTTGAGCTCCTACAATGAGCAGTTCTTC. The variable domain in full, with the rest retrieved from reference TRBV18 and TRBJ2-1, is NAGVMQNPRHLVRRRGQEARLRCSPMKGHSHVYWYRQLPEEGLKFMVYLQKENIIDESGMPKERFSAEFPKEGPSILRIQQVVRGDSAAYFCASSPPLALSSYNEQFFGPGTRLTVL.

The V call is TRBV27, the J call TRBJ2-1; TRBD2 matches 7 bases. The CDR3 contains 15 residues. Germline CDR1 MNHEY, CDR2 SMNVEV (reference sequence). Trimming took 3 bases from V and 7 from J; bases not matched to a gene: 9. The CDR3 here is CASSFGDYSRNEQFF. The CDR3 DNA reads TGTGCCAGCAGTTTCGGGGACTACTCAAGAAATGAGCAGTTCTTC.

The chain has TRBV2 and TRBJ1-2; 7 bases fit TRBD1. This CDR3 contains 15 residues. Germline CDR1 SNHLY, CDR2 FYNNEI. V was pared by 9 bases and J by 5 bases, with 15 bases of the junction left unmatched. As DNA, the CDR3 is TGTGCCAGAAGGGACGACAGGGATGGGTTGTATGGCTACACCTTC. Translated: CARRDDRDGLYGYTF.

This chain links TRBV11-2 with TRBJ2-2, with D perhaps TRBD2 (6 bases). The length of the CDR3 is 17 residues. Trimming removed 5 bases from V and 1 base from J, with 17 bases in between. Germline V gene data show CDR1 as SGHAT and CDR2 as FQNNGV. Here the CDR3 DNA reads TGTGCCAGCAGCCTCACCTTCTCGGGAGTGAACACCGGGGAGCTGTTTTTT. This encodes CASSLTFSGVNTGELFF.

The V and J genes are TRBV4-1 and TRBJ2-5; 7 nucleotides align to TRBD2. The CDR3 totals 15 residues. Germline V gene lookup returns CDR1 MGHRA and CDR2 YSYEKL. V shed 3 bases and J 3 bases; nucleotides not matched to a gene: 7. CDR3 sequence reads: CASSHRSRGEETQYF. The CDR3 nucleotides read TGCGCCAGCAGCCATAGAAGCCGGGGGGAAGAGACCCAGTACTTC.

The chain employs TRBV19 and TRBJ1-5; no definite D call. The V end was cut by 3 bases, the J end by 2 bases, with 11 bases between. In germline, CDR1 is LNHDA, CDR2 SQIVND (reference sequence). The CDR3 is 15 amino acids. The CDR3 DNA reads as TGTGCCAGTAGTATGGGCAAACCTGGCAATCAGCCCCAGCATTTT. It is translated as CASSMGKPGNQPQHF.

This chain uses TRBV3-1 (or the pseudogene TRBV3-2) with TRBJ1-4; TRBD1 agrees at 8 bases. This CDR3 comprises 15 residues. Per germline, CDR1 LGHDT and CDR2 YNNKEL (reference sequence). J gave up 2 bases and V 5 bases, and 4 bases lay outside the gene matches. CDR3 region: CASSKNRGTNEKLFF. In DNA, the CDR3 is TGTGCCAGCAGCAAAAACAGGGGGACTAATGAAAAACTGTTTTTT.

The CDR3: CASSQLDRGHRGYTF. In nucleotides, the CDR3 is TGTGCCAGCAGCCAATTGGACAGGGGGCATCGTGGCTACACCTTC. This chain uses TRBV3-1 (or the pseudogene TRBV3-2) with TRBJ1-2; TRBD1 matches 11 bases. CDR3 length equals 15 residues. J lost 7 bases, V lost 2 bases, and 6 bases had no gene match. Germline CDR1 is LGHDT and CDR2 is YNNKEL (reference sequence).

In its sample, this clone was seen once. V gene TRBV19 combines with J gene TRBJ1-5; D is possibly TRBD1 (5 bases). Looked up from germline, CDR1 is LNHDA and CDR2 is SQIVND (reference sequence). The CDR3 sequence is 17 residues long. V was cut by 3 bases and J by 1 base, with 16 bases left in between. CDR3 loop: CASSILPEGSSNQPQHF. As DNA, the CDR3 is TGTGCCAGTAGTATTCTCCCGGAGGGGAGCAGCAATCAGCCCCAGCATTTT.

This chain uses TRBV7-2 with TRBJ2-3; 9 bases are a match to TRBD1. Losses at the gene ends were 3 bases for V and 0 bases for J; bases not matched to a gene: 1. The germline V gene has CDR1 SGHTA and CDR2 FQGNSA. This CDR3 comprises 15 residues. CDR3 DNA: TGTGCCAGCAGCTTCGGACAGGGGAGCACAGATACGCAGTATTTT. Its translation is CASSFGQGSTDTQYF.

In DNA form, the CDR3 reads TGTGCCAGCAGCTTTGACACGAACTATGGCTACACCTTC. Translation gives CASSFDTNYGYTF. The chain couples TRBV5-4 to TRBJ1-2; D not resolved. The CDR3 loop spans 13 amino acids. V dropped 2 bases and J dropped 2 bases, with 7 bases sitting between them. The germline gives CDR1 SGHNT, CDR2 YYREEE (reference sequence).

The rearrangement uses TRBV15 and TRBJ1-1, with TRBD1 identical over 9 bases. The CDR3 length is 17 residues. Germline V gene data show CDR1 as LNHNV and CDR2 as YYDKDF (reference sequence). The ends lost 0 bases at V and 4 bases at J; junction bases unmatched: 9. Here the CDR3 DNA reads TGTGCCACCAGCAGAGATCCACACAACAGGGGGCCCACTGAAGCTTTCTTT. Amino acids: CATSRDPHNRGPTEAFF.

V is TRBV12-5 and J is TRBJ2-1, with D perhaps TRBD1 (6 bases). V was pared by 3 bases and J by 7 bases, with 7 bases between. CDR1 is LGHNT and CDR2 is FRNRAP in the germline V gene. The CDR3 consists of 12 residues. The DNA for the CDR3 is TGTGCTAGTGGTTTAGACAGGAATGAGCAGTTCTTC. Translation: CASGLDRNEQFF.

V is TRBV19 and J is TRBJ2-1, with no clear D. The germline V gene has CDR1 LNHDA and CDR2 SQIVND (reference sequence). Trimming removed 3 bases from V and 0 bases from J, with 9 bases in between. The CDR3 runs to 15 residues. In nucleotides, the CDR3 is TGTGCCAGTAGTATTTCCCTGAGCTCCTACAATGAGCAGTTCTTC. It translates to CASSISLSSYNEQFF.

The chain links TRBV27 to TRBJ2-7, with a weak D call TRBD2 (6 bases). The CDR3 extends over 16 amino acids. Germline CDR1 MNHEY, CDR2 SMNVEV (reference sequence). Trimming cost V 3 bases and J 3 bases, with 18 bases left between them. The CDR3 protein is CASSFGLGAGYYEQYF. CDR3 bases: TGTGCCAGCAGTTTTGGTTTGGGTGCGGGGTACTACGAGCAGTACTTC.

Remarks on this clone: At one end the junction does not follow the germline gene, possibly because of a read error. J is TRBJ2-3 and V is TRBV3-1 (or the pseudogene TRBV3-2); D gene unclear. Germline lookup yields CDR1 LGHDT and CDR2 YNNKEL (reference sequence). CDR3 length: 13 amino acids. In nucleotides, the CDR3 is TGTGCCAGCAGCCAAGATATACTCCCATTCCTCATTTTT. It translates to CASSQDILPFLIF.

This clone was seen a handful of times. CDR3: CASGPSSYEQYF. The CDR3 DNA is TGTGCCAGCGGGCCGAGCTCCTACGAGCAGTACTTC. This chain connects TRBV6-6 to TRBJ2-7; D not resolved. The CDR3 has 12 residues. Germline CDR1 and CDR2: MNHNY and SVGAGI (reference sequence). V lost 8 bases and J 0 bases, leaving 8 bases between the germline ends.